The clone carrying this T cell receptor (beta chain) showed up just once. Its antigen remains unknown. The data belong to a study of cytomegalovirus exposure and HLA in healthy donors. Regarding the study as a whole: TCR beta V- and J-gene trimming was later associated with a missense DCLRE1C variant.

Researchers ran the PCR with 60 Vbeta and 13 Jbeta primers. Produced via immunoSEQ multiplex PCR; TCRdb's table is partial and in-frame only. The data show about 160,000 clones, over 75% seen once. Participants comprised healthy donors of bone marrow. Sequencing was carried out using PBMCs. This TCR derives from a man aged 40-49 years in good health and CMV-seronegative.

In DNA, the CDR3 is TGTGCCAGCAGTCCTTGGAGAGGGAACAATGAGCAGTTCTTC. It yields the protein CASSPWRGNNEQFF. This chain uses TRBV6-1 with TRBJ2-1, with D tentatively TRBD2 (5 bases). The germline V and J ends were trimmed by 5 bases and 5 bases, with 13 bases remaining between them. This CDR3 has 14 residues. CDR1 MNHNS and CDR2 SASEGT come from the germline V gene.